Listed below are T cell receptor beta chains from one sample, sequenced in a study of blood T cell repertoires in COVID-19. Repertoires were generated with immunoSEQ multiplex PCR, while TCRdb's copy carries only in-frame clones and drops some. The repertoire holds 150,000 to 160,000 clones, with 60% to 85% as singletons. Sequenced: peripheral blood. The receptors stem from an elderly man with acute or convalescent COVID-19. Each CDR3 is given with its conserved first and last residue. The order of the fields is V gene, D gene, clone size, CDR3 length, J gene, CDR3 DNA, CDR3 protein. D genes are given only for firm matches. A clone size is listed for some rows: how often the clone was seen (once, few, many), or a class if it is expanded.

V gene: TRBV3-1/TRBV3-2
D gene: TRBD2
clone size: NA
CDR3 length: 14
J gene: TRBJ2-3
CDR3 DNA: TGTGCCAGCAGCCAAGAAGGGACTAGCGGTACGCAGTATTTT
CDR3 protein: CASSQEGTSGTQYF

V gene: TRBV5-1
D gene: NA
clone size: NA
CDR3 length: 13
J gene: TRBJ1-1
CDR3 DNA: TGCGCCAGCACCGAGCCGGGTTCCACTGAAGCTTTCTTT
CDR3 protein: CASTEPGSTEAFF

V gene: TRBV11-2
D gene: TRBD1
clone size: few
CDR3 length: 16
J gene: TRBJ2-3
CDR3 DNA: TGTGCCAGCAGCCAAGTCGGGACAGGGGGCCGAAATACGCAGTATTTT
CDR3 protein: CASSQVGTGGRNTQYF

V gene: TRBV5-1
D gene: TRBD2
clone size: NA
CDR3 length: 15
J gene: TRBJ2-1
CDR3 DNA: TGCGCCAGCAGCTTTAGCGCGGGGGTACTCGATGAGCAGTTCTTC
CDR3 protein: CASSFSAGVLDEQFF

V gene: TRBV10-2
D gene: NA
clone size: NA
CDR3 length: 14
J gene: TRBJ1-1
CDR3 DNA: TGCGCCAGCAGTTTCGACATTACCAACACTGAAGCTTTCTTT
CDR3 protein: CASSFDITNTEAFF

V gene: TRBV5-1
D gene: TRBD1
clone size: once
CDR3 length: 17
J gene: TRBJ1-3
CDR3 DNA: TGCGCCAGCAGCGATCCCTCACAGGGGACCACTGGAAACACCATATATTTT
CDR3 protein: CASSDPSQGTTGNTIYF

V gene: TRBV10-3
D gene: TRBD1
clone size: few
CDR3 length: 15
J gene: TRBJ2-5
CDR3 DNA: TGTGCCATAAGGCCCGGACAGGGGGTAGGGGAGACCCAGTACTTC
CDR3 protein: CAIRPGQGVGETQYF

V gene: TRBV6-2/TRBV6-3
D gene: NA
clone size: NA
CDR3 length: 14
J gene: TRBJ1-4
CDR3 DNA: TGTGCCAGCAGCCCCGACAGGTGGGGTGAAAAACTGTTTTTT
CDR3 protein: CASSPDRWGEKLFF

V gene: TRBV2
D gene: NA
clone size: NA
CDR3 length: 12
J gene: TRBJ1-2
CDR3 DNA: TGTGCCAGCGGTACAGGGTTGGGTGGCTACACCTTC
CDR3 protein: CASGTGLGGYTF

V gene: TRBV6-5
D gene: TRBD2
clone size: NA
CDR3 length: 13
J gene: TRBJ2-4
CDR3 DNA: TGTGCCAGCAGTTACTCGGCGGGGGGAATTCAGTACTTC
CDR3 protein: CASSYSAGGIQYF

V gene: TRBV5-1
D gene: NA
clone size: NA
CDR3 length: 14
J gene: TRBJ1-2
CDR3 DNA: TGCGCCAGCAGCTTGACGCAGGGCGTGGAAGGCTACACCTTC
CDR3 protein: CASSLTQGVEGYTF

V gene: TRBV7-2
D gene: NA
clone size: NA
CDR3 length: 13
J gene: TRBJ1-2
CDR3 DNA: TGTGCCAGCAGCGCCGGACAGAACTATGGCTACACCTTC
CDR3 protein: CASSAGQNYGYTF

V gene: TRBV2
D gene: NA
clone size: once
CDR3 length: 13
J gene: TRBJ2-3
CDR3 DNA: TGTGCCAGCATTAAAAAGGAGACAGATACGCAGTATTTT
CDR3 protein: CASIKKETDTQYF

V gene: TRBV6-6
D gene: TRBD2
clone size: NA
CDR3 length: 15
J gene: TRBJ2-1
CDR3 DNA: TGTGCCAGCAGTGATACTAGCGGGGGGTTCGCTGAGCAGTTCTTC
CDR3 protein: CASSDTSGGFAEQFF

V gene: TRBV7-2
D gene: NA
clone size: NA
CDR3 length: 15
J gene: TRBJ2-3
CDR3 DNA: TGTGCCAGCAGCCCCCAGGGACTCCGAATTCATACGCAGTATTTT
CDR3 protein: CASSPQGLRIHTQYF

V gene: TRBV6-5
D gene: TRBD1
clone size: NA
CDR3 length: 13
J gene: TRBJ1-5
CDR3 DNA: TGTGCCAGCAGGGACAGGGGGAATCAGCCCCAGCATTTT
CDR3 protein: CASRDRGNQPQHF

V gene: TRBV5-5
D gene: TRBD2
clone size: once
CDR3 length: 14
J gene: TRBJ2-3
CDR3 DNA: TGTGCCAGCAGTACCCTAGCGGCCCCAGATACGCAGTATTTT
CDR3 protein: CASSTLAAPDTQYF

V gene: TRBV5-1
D gene: TRBD1
clone size: once
CDR3 length: 14
J gene: TRBJ2-7
CDR3 DNA: TGCGCCAGCAGCTTGGGGACAGGGACCTACGAGCAGTACTTC
CDR3 protein: CASSLGTGTYEQYF

V gene: TRBV28
D gene: TRBD2
clone size: NA
CDR3 length: 15
J gene: TRBJ2-1
CDR3 DNA: TGTGCCAGCAGTCGGCCTAGCGGGGCTTACAATGAGCAGTTCTTC
CDR3 protein: CASSRPSGAYNEQFF

V gene: TRBV5-1
D gene: NA
clone size: NA
CDR3 length: 15
J gene: TRBJ1-3
CDR3 DNA: TGCGCCAGCAGCTTGGACCCGGGAACTGGAAACACCATATATTTT
CDR3 protein: CASSLDPGTGNTIYF

V gene: TRBV6-2/TRBV6-3
D gene: NA
clone size: NA
CDR3 length: 12
J gene: TRBJ2-7
CDR3 DNA: TGTGCCAGCAGTTATGTGGGGGGCGAGCAGTACTTC
CDR3 protein: CASSYVGGEQYF

V gene: TRBV3-1/TRBV3-2
D gene: TRBD1
clone size: NA
CDR3 length: 14
J gene: TRBJ1-2
CDR3 DNA: TGTGCCAGCAGCCGGACAGGGAGTGACTATGGCTACACCTTC
CDR3 protein: CASSRTGSDYGYTF

V gene: TRBV5-1
D gene: NA
clone size: NA
CDR3 length: 14
J gene: TRBJ1-1
CDR3 DNA: TGCGCCAGCAGCTTGGAGGGGGTCAACACTGAAGCTTTCTTT
CDR3 protein: CASSLEGVNTEAFF

V gene: TRBV7-8
D gene: TRBD1
clone size: NA
CDR3 length: 14
J gene: TRBJ1-2
CDR3 DNA: TGTGCCAGCAGCCTGGACAGGGATTCATATGGCTACACCTTC
CDR3 protein: CASSLDRDSYGYTF